This TCR beta chain was retrieved from a study of OX40 agonist ivuxolimab in advanced cancers. Looking at the study overall: Each patient was given ivuxolimab into a vein every 2 weeks, at 0.01 to 10 mg/kg. Participants averaged roughly 60 years of age (range about 23 to 80) and were less than 85% male. Previous treatment with anti-PD-1, anti-PD-L1 or anti-CTLA-4 therapy was allowed; 40% had received some.

Trimming left V 4 bases short and J 4 bases short, with 16 bases between. From germline, CDR1 is MGHRA and CDR2 YSYEKL. This CDR3 comprises 15 residues. TCRdb keeps only in-frame clones here, not all; method: immunoSEQ multiplex PCR. The sample includes some 130,000 clones, about 93% seen only once; the top ten take under 1.3%. The clonotype originates from an adult with an advanced solid tumor such as melanoma, head and neck, liver or kidney cancer. V usage is TRBV4-1 and J usage is TRBJ1-2; TRBD1 is a possible D gene (6 bases). The sample was CD4+ or CD8+ T cells sorted from blood, taken in a trial of the OX40 agonist ivuxolimab. This chain's CDR3 is CASSPGDGIGYGYTF. In nucleotides, the CDR3 is TGCGCCAGCAGCCCAGGGGATGGGATAGGCTATGGCTACACCTTC.